What follows are 5 T cell receptor beta chains derived from one specimen sequenced in a study of blood T cells in healthy people across ages. Combining a sample-barcoded 5' primer with a J-beta primer mix, a second PCR ran for roughly 6 to 11 cycles. TCRdb passed the 5' RACE reads through MiXCR, listing each CDR3 protein once. The data hold about 1.7 million distinct CDR3 sequences, with 25% to 30% observed a single time. The sample comprised blood. The receptors derive from a woman aged 25 to 39 in good health.

This chain connects TRBV9 to TRBJ2-5; 8 positions agree with TRBD2. The CDR3 runs 15 residues. Germline values: CDR1 SGDLS, CDR2 YYNGEE. The J segment lost 1 base and the V segment lost 3 bases, leaving 5 bases of the junction unmatched. This CDR3 is CASSASGGSQETQYF. The CDR3 DNA sequence: TGTGCCAGCAGCGCCAGCGGGGGATCCCAAGAGACCCAGTACTTC.

The CDR3 DNA reads TGTGCCAGCAGTGAGTTCGGCAGCATAAACACTGAAGCTTTCTTT. Translating it yields CASSEFGSINTEAFF. The V call is TRBV2, the J call TRBJ1-1; D gene uncertain. The germline gives CDR1 SNHLY, CDR2 FYNNEI. This CDR3 has 15 amino acids. Trimming removed 3 bases from V and 2 bases from J, with 13 bases in between.

This clonotype appeared many times. This chain joins TRBV12-3 or TRBV12-4 and TRBJ2-5; TRBD2 aligns across 8 bases. This CDR3 region has 12 residues. Unmatched junction bases numbered 2, after V lost 6 bases and J lost 5 bases. The CDR3 here is CASSRLAETQYF. The DNA of the CDR3 is TGTGCCAGCAGCCGACTAGCGGAGACCCAGTACTTC.

There are a few counts of this clonotype. This sequence may be a read error, since a much larger clone differs from it by one base. This sequence joins TRBV12-3 or TRBV12-4 and TRBJ2-6; D is possibly TRBD1 (5 bases). This CDR3 has 12 residues. CDR3 in DNA: TGTGCCAGCGGGGCTGGGGCCAACGTCCGGACTTTC. Its protein is CASGAGANVRTF.

This clonotype was found a few times. J is TRBJ2-1 and V is TRBV18; D is uncertain. CDR3 length equals 15 residues. Per germline, CDR1 KGHSH and CDR2 LQKENI. V was cut by 3 bases and J by 7 bases, with 16 bases left in between. The CDR3, as DNA: TGTGCCAGCTCACCTATTAGACGACCGGGTAATGAGCAGTTCTTC. Translated, it gives CASSPIRRPGNEQFF.